This entry lists 22 T cell receptor beta chains sequenced from one sample in a study of CD8 T cells in ankylosing spondylitis. TCRdb reprocessed the 5' RACE reads via MiXCR and lists one record per CDR3 protein. The sample consists of roughly 250,000 distinct CDR3 sequences, 8% to 11% of them appearing once. Sequenced input: blood, either unsorted or a sorted T cell fraction (not recorded which). The receptor set was obtained from a male donor with ankylosing spondylitis or in good health (not recorded which).

V and J are TRBV11-3 and TRBJ2-5; tentative D call: TRBD1 (6 bases). The CDR3 spans 14 residues. Trimming left V 4 bases short and J 1 base short, with 10 bases between. The germline V gene has CDR1 SGHNT and CDR2 YENEEA. The CDR3 DNA is TGTGCCAGCAGCTCCGGACAGATCCAAGAGACCCAGTACTTC. Its translation is CASSSGQIQETQYF.

Many counts were recorded for this clonotype. The chain employs TRBV29-1 and TRBJ2-5; possible D gene TRBD2, 6 bases. The CDR3 is made up of 13 amino acids. Deletions cut 5 bases from V and 0 bases from J, with 10 bases between. Germline V gene data show CDR1 as SQVTM and CDR2 as ANQGSEA. The CDR3 region is CSVNRGNQETQYF. CDR3 in DNA: TGCAGCGTTAACCGCGGGAACCAAGAGACCCAGTACTTC.

This clonotype was seen at least ten times. The gene calls are TRBV29-1 and TRBJ1-1, with unresolved D. The CDR3 contains 12 residues. Germline assignment: CDR1 SQVTM and CDR2 ANQGSEA. V gave up 6 bases and J gave up 3 bases, with 11 bases separating them. CDR3 amino acids: CSVRRMDTEAFF. The CDR3 region has the DNA TGCAGCGTCCGGAGGATGGACACTGAAGCTTTCTTT.

This clonotype was counted many times. The V call is TRBV4-1, the J call TRBJ1-5; TRBD1 matches 9 bases. Germline assignment: CDR1 MGHRA and CDR2 YSYEKL. V dropped 2 bases and J dropped 0; count of bases not matched to a gene: 11. The CDR3 is 19 amino acids. As DNA, the CDR3 is TGCGCCAGCAGCCAATATTGGGACAGGGTCCTATCTAGCAATCAGCCCCAGCATTTT. Encoded protein: CASSQYWDRVLSSNQPQHF.

As regards this clonotype: One junction end does not reproduce the germline sequence, and a read error may be involved. V gene TRBV6-2 or TRBV6-3 combines with J gene TRBJ2-5; TRBD2 aligns across 10 bases. This CDR3 contains 13 residues. CDR1 MNHEY and CDR2 SVGEGT come from the germline V gene. The CDR3 loop reads CATRTSGQGTQYF. Written as DNA, the CDR3 is TGTGCCACAAGGACTAGCGGCCAAGGGACCCAGTACTTC.

This clonotype was observed at least ten times. V gene TRBV5-8 combines with J gene TRBJ2-2, with unresolved D. Germline values: CDR1 SGHTS, CDR2 YDEGEE. The length of the CDR3 is 14 residues. The V end lost 2 bases, the J end lost 7 bases, and 12 bases lay between the germline ends. For the CDR3, the DNA is TGTGCCAGCAGCTTTAGGACGGCCCGCGGGGAGCTGTTTTTT. It translates to CASSFRTARGELFF.

This clonotype occurred a few times. The J gene is TRBJ1-2, the V gene TRBV30; the D is unclear. This CDR3 comprises 14 residues. Germline V gene lookup returns CDR1 GTSNPN and CDR2 SVGIG (reference sequence). Trimming left V 1 base short and J 4 bases short, with 13 bases between. CDR3 DNA: TGTGCCTGGAGTGAGCTAATTTGGGGCTATGGCTACACCTTC. Amino acids: CAWSELIWGYGYTF. Combining the CDR3 with reference TRBV30 and TRBJ1-2 gives the whole variable domain SQTIHQWPATLVQPVGSPLSLECTVEGTSNPNLYWYRQAAGRGLQLLFYSVGIGQISSEVPQNLSASRPQDRQFILSSKKLLLSDSGFYLCAWSELIWGYGYTFGSGTRLTVV.

This clonotype was seen more than once but under ten times. The V and J genes are TRBV12-3 or TRBV12-4 and TRBJ2-7; 7 bases fit TRBD1. This CDR3 spans 15 amino acids. With 3 bases clipped from V and 4 bases from J, the junction kept 9 bases outside the gene matches. CDR3 nucleotide sequence: TGTGCCAGCAGTTTCATAGACAGGGTGTGGTACGAGCAGTACTTC. It yields the protein CASSFIDRVWYEQYF.

There are many counts of this clonotype. The chain combines TRBV11-2 with TRBJ2-1; 10 bases fit TRBD2. The V and J ends lost 1 base and 10 bases, in that order; junction bases with no gene match: 7. Germline values: CDR1 SGHAT, CDR2 FQNNGV. This CDR3 contains 15 residues. Here the CDR3 reads CASSLGLAGVEEQFF. CDR3 DNA: TGTGCCAGCAGCTTAGGGCTAGCGGGAGTAGAGGAGCAGTTCTTC.

About this clonotype: This may be a read error: a much more frequent sequence differs by one nucleotide. The rearrangement uses TRBV10-3 and TRBJ2-3; no clear D. The germline V gene encodes CDR1 ENHRY and CDR2 SYGVKD. This CDR3 has 12 residues. V shed 4 bases and J shed 4 bases, with 6 bases lying between them. Here the CDR3 DNA reads TGTGCCATCAGTGGGATAGCAGATACGCAGTATTTT. Its protein is CAISGIADTQYF.

This clonotype came up a few times. A read error may be the cause here, since a much bigger clone is one base away. The rearrangement joins TRBV11-2 to TRBJ2-7; 8 nucleotides agree with TRBD1. The CDR3 has 13 amino acids. After removal of 6 bases from V and 1 base from J, the junction contained 2 bases not matched to a gene. Germline assignment: CDR1 SGHAT and CDR2 FQNNGV. CDR3 nucleotide sequence: TGTGCCAGCAGATGGACAGGGTCCTACGAGCAGTACTTC. Protein sequence: CASRWTGSYEQYF.

This rearrangement joins TRBV7-6 to TRBJ2-5; 9 bases match TRBD2. The CDR3 consists of 16 residues. Trimming took 4 bases from V and 3 from J; bases not matched to a gene: 9. CDR1 is SGHVS and CDR2 is FNYEAQ in the germline V gene. In DNA, the CDR3 is TGTGCCAGCAGCTCGACCGTGACTAGCGGCGAAGAGACCCAGTACTTC. Its protein is CASSSTVTSGEETQYF.

This clonotype was recorded at least ten times. J is TRBJ2-2 and V is TRBV12-3 or TRBV12-4, with D possibly matching TRBD1 (5 bases). Trimming cost V 5 bases and J 6 bases, with 10 bases left between them. The CDR3 is 13 amino acids. As DNA, the CDR3 is TGTGCCAGCAGTGAGCAGGGTTCCGGGGAGCTGTTTTTT. As protein: CASSEQGSGELFF.

The chain carries TRBV4-2 and TRBJ1-2, with TRBD1 matching 9 bases. The CDR3 extends over 16 amino acids. The germline CDR1 and CDR2 sequences are LGHNA and YNFKEQ. Trimming took 1 base from V and 3 from J; bases not matched to a gene: 6. The CDR3 bases are TGTGCCAGCAGCCAAGCGGGACAGGGAGGAGACTATGGCTACACCTTC. It translates to CASSQAGQGGDYGYTF.

For the CDR3, the DNA is TGCAGCTACATCCTCGGGACGGAATCCTACGAGCAGTACTTC. It translates to CSYILGTESYEQYF. V is TRBV29-1 and J is TRBJ2-7; either TRBD1 or TRBD2 may fit D (5 bases each). This CDR3 is 14 amino acids long. The germline gives CDR1 SQVTM, CDR2 ANQGSEA. V lost 8 bases and J 1 base, leaving 18 bases between the germline ends.

In its sample, this clonotype was seen a few times. The chain recombines TRBV5-1 with TRBJ2-7; perhaps TRBD2 as D (6 bases). Germline CDR1 SGHRS, CDR2 YFSETQ. This CDR3 comprises 14 residues. V gave up 2 bases and J gave up 3 bases, with 12 bases separating them. The CDR3 sequence: CASSFGTGLYEQYF. Here the CDR3 DNA reads TGCGCCAGCAGCTTCGGGACGGGACTCTACGAGCAGTACTTC.

Many counts were recorded for this clonotype. The chain couples TRBV11-2 to TRBJ2-3; 8 bases agree with TRBD1. Germline CDR1 and CDR2: SGHAT and FQNNGV. V dropped 1 base and J dropped 5; count of bases not matched to a gene: 5. The CDR3 runs to 15 residues. The CDR3, as DNA: TGTGCCAGCAGCTTAGCGGCCAGGGGGCTAGATACGCAGTATTTT. Amino acids: CASSLAARGLDTQYF.

This clonotype has at least ten counts. This chain joins TRBV5-1 and TRBJ1-4; the match to TRBD1 covers 8 bases. J was trimmed by 7 bases and V by 4 bases; bases with no gene match: 3. The germline CDR1 and CDR2 sequences are SGHRS and YFSETQ. The CDR3 extends over 13 amino acids. CDR3 sequence: CASSRGQAEKLFF. The DNA of the CDR3 is TGCGCCAGCAGCAGGGGACAGGCTGAAAAACTGTTTTTT.

This clonotype was counted many times. The CDR3: CASMPGNTGELFF. The DNA of the CDR3 is TGCGCCAGCATGCCTGGGAACACCGGGGAGCTGTTTTTT. The rearrangement joins TRBV5-1 to TRBJ2-2; D remains unclear. The length of the CDR3 is 13 residues. Trimming left V 6 bases short and J 1 base short, with 7 bases between. CDR1 and CDR2 (germline): SGHRS, YFSETQ. Supplemented by reference TRBV5-1 and TRBJ2-2, the full variable domain reads KAGVTQTPRYLIKTRGQQVTLSCSPISGHRSVSWYQQTPGQGLQFLFEYFSETQRNKGNFPGRFSGRQFSNSRSEMNVSTLELGDSALYLCASMPGNTGELFFGEGSRLTVL.

This clonotype was recorded many times. As DNA, the CDR3 is TGTGCCAGCAGCTCGGACAGGGAACGGGAGCAGTACTTC. Its protein is CASSSDREREQYF. The V gene is TRBV7-2, the J gene TRBJ2-7; 8 bases match TRBD1. The V and J ends lost 4 bases and 7 bases, in that order; junction bases with no gene match: 6. This CDR3 contains 13 residues. Germline V gives CDR1 SGHTA, CDR2 FQGNSA.

The V gene is TRBV30, the J gene TRBJ1-5; D is undetermined. The CDR3 has 13 residues. Trimming shortened V by 0 bases and J by 0 bases, and 3 bases separated the two germline ends. Germline CDR1 and CDR2: GTSNPN and SVGIG (reference sequence). CDR3 nucleotide sequence: TGTGCCTGGAGTGTGTATAGCAATCAGCCCCAGCATTTT. This gives the protein CAWSVYSNQPQHF.

This rearrangement joins TRBV4-1 to TRBJ1-1; weak D call: TRBD1 (5 bases). The CDR3 is 16 residues long. Trimming left V 1 base short and J 2 bases short, with 14 bases between. Germline CDR1 and CDR2: MGHRA and YSYEKL. The CDR3 sequence is CASSQVSQGLNTEAFF. Written as DNA, the CDR3 is TGCGCCAGCAGCCAAGTCAGTCAGGGACTTAACACTGAAGCTTTCTTT.